This T cell receptor (beta chain) is drawn from a study of blood T cell repertoires in COVID-19. Those enrolled in Seattle joined during active infection and were followed longitudinally afterward. Germline V gene data show CDR1 as MNHEY and CDR2 as SVGAGI. V dropped 2 bases and J dropped 8 bases, with 16 bases sitting between them. The CDR3 covers 16 residues. Assay used: immunoSEQ multiplex PCR; TCRdb lists only in-frame clones, some missing. The data hold some 68,000 clones, with 90% observed a single time. The sequence derives from a middle-aged man with COVID-19, enrolled during active disease. The sequenced sample was peripheral blood. The J gene is TRBJ1-6, the V gene TRBV6-5; D is possibly TRBD1 (6 bases). CDR3 DNA sequence: TGTGCCAGCAGTTACATTGGCAGGGGAAAGGATTCACCCCTCCACTTT. It specifies CASSYIGRGKDSPLHF.